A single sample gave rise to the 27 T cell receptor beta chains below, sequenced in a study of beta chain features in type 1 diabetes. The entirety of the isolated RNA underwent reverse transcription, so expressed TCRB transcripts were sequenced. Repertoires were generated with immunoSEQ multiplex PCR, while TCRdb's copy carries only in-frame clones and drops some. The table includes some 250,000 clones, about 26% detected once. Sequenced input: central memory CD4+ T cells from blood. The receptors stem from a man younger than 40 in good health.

CDR3 residues: CAISSESYEQYF. The DNA of the CDR3 is TGTGCCATCAGCTCGGAGTCCTACGAGCAGTACTTC. V and J are TRBV10-3 and TRBJ2-7, with unresolved D. The CDR3 spans 12 residues. Germline V gene sequence: CDR1 ENHRY, CDR2 SYGVKD. The ends were cut back, 6 bases at V and 1 base at J, with 7 bases in the middle.

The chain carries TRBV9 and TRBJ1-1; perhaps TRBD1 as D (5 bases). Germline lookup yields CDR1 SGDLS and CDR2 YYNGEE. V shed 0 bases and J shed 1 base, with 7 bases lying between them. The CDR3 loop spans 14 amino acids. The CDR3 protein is CASSVGTRNTEAFF. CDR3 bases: TGTGCCAGCAGCGTAGGGACACGGAACACTGAAGCTTTCTTT.

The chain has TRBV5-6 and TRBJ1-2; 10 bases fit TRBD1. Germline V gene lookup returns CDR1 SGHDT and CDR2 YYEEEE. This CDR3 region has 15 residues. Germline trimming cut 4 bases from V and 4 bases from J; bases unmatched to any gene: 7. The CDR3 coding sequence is TGTGCCAGCAGCAAGGGACAGGGGAAGTCCTATGGCTACACCTTC. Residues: CASSKGQGKSYGYTF.

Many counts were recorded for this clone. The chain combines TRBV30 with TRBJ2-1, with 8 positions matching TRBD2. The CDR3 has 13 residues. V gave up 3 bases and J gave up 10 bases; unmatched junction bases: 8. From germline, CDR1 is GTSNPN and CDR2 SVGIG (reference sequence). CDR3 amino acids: CAWSPFREGEQFF. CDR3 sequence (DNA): TGTGCCTGGAGCCCCTTTCGGGAGGGAGAGCAGTTCTTC.

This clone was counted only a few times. The CDR3 region has the DNA TGTGCCAGCATTCACGAGCAGTACTTC. It specifies CASIHEQYF. J is TRBJ2-7 and V is TRBV28; D is unclear. The germline gives CDR1 MDHEN, CDR2 SYDVKM. The V end lost 7 bases, the J end lost 5 bases, and 3 bases lay between the germline ends. The CDR3 sequence is 9 residues long.

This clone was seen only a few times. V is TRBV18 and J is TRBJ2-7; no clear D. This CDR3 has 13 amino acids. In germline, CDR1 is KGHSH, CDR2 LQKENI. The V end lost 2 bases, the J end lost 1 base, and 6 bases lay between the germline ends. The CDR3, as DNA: TGTGCCAGCTCACCAGGGTTTTCCTACGAGCAGTACTTC. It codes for CASSPGFSYEQYF.

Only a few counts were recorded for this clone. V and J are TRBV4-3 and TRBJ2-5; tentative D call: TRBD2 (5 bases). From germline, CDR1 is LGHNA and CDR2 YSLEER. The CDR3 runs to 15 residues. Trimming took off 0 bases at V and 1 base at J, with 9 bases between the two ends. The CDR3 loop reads CASSQDASGQETQYF. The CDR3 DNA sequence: TGCGCCAGCAGCCAAGATGCCAGCGGCCAAGAGACCCAGTACTTC.

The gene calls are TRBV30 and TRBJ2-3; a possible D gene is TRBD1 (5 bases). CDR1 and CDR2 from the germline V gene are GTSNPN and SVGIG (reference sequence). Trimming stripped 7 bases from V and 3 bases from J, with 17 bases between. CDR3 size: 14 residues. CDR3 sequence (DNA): TGTGCCTCCTCTTACAGGAGTCGGACAGATACGCAGTATTTT. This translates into CASSYRSRTDTQYF.

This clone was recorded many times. In nucleotides, the CDR3 is TGTGCCTGGAACTCCGGGACGCTGGCGACTAATGAAAAACTGTTTTTT. Its protein is CAWNSGTLATNEKLFF. The genes are TRBV30 and TRBJ1-4; D is perhaps TRBD1 (5 bases). This CDR3 spans 16 amino acids. Germline V gene lookup returns CDR1 GTSNPN and CDR2 SVGIG (reference sequence). Trimming took 4 bases from V and 2 from J, leaving 17 bases between them.

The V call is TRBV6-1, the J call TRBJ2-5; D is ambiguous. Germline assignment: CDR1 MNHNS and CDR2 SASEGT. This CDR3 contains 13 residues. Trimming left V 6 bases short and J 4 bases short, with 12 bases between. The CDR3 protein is CASSEVDTETQYF. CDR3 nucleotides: TGTGCCAGCAGCGAGGTGGATACAGAGACCCAGTACTTC.

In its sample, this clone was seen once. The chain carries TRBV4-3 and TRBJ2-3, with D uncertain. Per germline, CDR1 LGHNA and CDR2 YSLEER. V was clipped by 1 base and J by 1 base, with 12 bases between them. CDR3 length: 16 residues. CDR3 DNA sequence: TGCGCCAGCAGCCAAGTGTCGGCCACACGCACAGATACGCAGTATTTT. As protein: CASSQVSATRTDTQYF.

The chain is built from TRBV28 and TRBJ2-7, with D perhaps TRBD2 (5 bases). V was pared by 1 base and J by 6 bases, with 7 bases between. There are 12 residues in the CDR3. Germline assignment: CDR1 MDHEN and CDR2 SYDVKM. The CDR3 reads CASSLYGLEQYF. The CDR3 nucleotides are TGTGCCAGCAGTTTATATGGACTCGAGCAGTACTTC.

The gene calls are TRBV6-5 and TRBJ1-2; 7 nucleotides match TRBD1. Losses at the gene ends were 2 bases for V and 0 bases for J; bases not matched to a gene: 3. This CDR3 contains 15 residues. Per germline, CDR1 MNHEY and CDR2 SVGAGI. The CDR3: CASSYGTEANYGYTF. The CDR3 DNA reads TGTGCCAGCAGTTACGGGACAGAAGCTAACTATGGCTACACCTTC.

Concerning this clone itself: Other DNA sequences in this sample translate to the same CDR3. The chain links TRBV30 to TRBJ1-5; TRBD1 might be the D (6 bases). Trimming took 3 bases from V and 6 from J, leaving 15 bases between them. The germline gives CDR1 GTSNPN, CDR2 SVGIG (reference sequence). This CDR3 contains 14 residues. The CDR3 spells CAWSIGLRGQPQHF. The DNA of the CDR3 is TGTGCCTGGAGCATCGGGCTCAGGGGTCAGCCCCAGCATTTT.

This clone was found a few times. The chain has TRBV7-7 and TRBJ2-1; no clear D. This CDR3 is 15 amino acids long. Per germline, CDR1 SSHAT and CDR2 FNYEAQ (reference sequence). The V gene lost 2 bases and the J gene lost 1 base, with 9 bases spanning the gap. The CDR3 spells CASSLTVSSYNEQFF. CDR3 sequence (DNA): TGTGCCAGCAGCTTAACGGTCAGTTCCTACAATGAGCAGTTCTTC.

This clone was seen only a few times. The CDR3 spells CASSFPTRELFF. In DNA, the CDR3 is TGTGCCAGCAGCTTTCCAACTCGGGAGCTGTTTTTT. The chain employs TRBV28 and TRBJ2-2; D unresolved. This CDR3 has 12 residues. V was pared by 6 bases and J by 9 bases, with 11 bases between. Germline V gives CDR1 MDHEN, CDR2 SYDVKM. Full variable domain (outside the CDR3, taken from reference TRBV28 and TRBJ2-2): DVKVTQSSRYLVKRTGEKVFLECVQDMDHENMFWYRQDPGLGLRLIYFSYDVKMKEKGDIPEGYSVSREKKERFSLILESASTNQTSMYLCASSFPTRELFFGEGSRLTVL.

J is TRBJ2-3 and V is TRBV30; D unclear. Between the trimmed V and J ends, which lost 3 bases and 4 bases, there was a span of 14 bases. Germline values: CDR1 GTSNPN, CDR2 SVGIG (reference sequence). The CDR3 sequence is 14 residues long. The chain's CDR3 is CAWRGKRSADTQYF. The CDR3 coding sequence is TGTGCCTGGAGGGGGAAGAGGTCGGCAGATACGCAGTATTTT.

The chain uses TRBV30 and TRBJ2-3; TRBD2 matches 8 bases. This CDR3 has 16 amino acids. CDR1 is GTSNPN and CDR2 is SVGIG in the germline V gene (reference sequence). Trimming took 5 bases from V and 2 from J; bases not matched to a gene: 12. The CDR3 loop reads CAWGPRTSRATDTQYF. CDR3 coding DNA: TGTGCCTGGGGACCTCGGACTAGCAGAGCCACAGATACGCAGTATTTT.

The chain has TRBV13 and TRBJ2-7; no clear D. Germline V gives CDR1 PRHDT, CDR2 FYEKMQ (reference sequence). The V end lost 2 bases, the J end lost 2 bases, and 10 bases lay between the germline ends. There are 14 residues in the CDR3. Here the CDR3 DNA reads TGTGCCAGCAGCTTACTTAACGCTCCCTACGAGCAGTACTTC. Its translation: CASSLLNAPYEQYF.

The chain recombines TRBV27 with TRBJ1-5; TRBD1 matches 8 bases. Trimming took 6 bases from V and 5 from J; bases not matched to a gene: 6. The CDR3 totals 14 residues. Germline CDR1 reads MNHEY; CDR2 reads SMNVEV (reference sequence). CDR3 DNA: TGTGCCAGCAGCTTGGGACAGGCTTATCAGCCCCAGCATTTT. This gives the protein CASSLGQAYQPQHF.

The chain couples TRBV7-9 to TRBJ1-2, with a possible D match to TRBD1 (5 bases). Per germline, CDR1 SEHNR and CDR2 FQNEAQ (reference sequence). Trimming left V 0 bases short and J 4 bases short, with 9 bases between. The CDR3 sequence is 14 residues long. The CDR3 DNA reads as TGTGCCAGCAGCTTAGCCAGGGACGGCTATGGCTACACCTTC. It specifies CASSLARDGYGYTF.

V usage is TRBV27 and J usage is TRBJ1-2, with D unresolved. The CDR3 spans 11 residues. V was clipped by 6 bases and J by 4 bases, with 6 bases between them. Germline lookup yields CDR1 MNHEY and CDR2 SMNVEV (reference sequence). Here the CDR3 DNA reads TGTGCCAGCAGAGGGTTCTATGGCTACACCTTC. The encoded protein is CASRGFYGYTF.

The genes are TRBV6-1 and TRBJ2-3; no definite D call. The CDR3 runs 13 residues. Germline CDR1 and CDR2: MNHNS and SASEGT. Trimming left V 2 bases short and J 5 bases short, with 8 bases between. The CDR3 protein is CASSEWARDTQYF. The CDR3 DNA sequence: TGTGCCAGCAGTGAATGGGCTAGAGATACGCAGTATTTT.

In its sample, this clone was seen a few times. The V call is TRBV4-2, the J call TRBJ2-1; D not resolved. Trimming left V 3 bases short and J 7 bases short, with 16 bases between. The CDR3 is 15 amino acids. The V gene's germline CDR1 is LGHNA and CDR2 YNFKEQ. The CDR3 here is CASSQTRTQVNEQFF. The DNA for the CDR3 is TGTGCCAGCAGCCAGACCCGGACGCAAGTGAATGAGCAGTTCTTC.

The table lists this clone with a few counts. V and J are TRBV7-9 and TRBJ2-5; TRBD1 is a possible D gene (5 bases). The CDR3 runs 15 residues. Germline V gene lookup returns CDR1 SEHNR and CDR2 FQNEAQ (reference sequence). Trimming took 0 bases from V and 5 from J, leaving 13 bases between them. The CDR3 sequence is CASSLAVADSETQYF. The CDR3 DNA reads TGTGCCAGCAGCTTAGCTGTCGCAGACAGTGAGACCCAGTACTTC.

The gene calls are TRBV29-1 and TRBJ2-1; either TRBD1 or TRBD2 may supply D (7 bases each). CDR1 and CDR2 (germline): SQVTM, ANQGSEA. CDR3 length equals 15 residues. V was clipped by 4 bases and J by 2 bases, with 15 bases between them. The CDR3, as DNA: TGCAGCGTTGGAGGGGGCGGGGGCGCCTACAATGAGCAGTTCTTC. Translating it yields CSVGGGGGAYNEQFF.

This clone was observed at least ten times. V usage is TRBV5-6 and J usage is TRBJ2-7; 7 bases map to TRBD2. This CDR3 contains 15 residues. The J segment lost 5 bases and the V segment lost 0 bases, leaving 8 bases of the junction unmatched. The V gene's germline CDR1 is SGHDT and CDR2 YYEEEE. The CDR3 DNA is TGTGCCAGCAGCTTGGGACCCGGGACTACTGACGAGCAGTACTTC. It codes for CASSLGPGTTDEQYF.